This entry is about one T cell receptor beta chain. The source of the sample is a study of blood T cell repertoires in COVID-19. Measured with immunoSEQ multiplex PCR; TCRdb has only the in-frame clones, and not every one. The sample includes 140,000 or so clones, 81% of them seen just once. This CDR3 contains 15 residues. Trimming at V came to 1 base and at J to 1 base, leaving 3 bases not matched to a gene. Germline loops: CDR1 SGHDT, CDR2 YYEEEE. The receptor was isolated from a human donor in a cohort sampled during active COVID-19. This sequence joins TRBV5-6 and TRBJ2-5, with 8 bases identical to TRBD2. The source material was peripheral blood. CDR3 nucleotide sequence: TGTGCCAGCAGCTTGAACAGCGGGGGCCAAGAGACCCAGTACTTC. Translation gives CASSLNSGGQETQYF.